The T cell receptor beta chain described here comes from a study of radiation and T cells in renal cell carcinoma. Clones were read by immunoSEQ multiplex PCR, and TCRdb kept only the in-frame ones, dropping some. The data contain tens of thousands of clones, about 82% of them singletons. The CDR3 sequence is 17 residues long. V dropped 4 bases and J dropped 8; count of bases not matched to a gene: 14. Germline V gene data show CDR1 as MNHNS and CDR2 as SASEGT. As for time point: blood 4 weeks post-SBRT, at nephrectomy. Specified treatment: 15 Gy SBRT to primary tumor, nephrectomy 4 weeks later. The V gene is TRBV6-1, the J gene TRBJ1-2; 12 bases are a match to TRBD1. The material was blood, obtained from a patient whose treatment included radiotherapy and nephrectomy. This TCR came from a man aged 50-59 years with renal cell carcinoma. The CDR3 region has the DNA TGTGCCAGCAGTGCGTCATCAGGGACAGGGGGCATGTGGGGCTACACCTTC. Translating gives CASSASSGTGGMWGYTF.